The 5 T cell receptor beta chains listed next were all sequenced from one sample in a study of blood T cells in healthy people across ages. Then a second PCR, running about 6 to 12 cycles, was carried out with a sample-barcoded 5' primer and a J-beta primer mix. MiXCR, applied by TCRdb to the 5' RACE reads, yields one record per CDR3 protein. The sample holds 600,000 or so distinct CDR3 sequences, about 28% seen once. The sample consisted of blood. The receptors stem from an elderly woman in good health.

This clonotype was counted many times. The chain carries TRBV7-3 and TRBJ2-3, with D unclear. The CDR3 runs to 13 residues. The V end lost 5 bases, the J end lost 2 bases, and 8 bases lay between the germline ends. Germline V gene data show CDR1 as SGHTA and CDR2 as FQGTGA. CDR3 sequence reads: CASSLINTDTQYF. As DNA, the CDR3 is TGTGCCAGCAGCCTAATAAACACAGATACGCAGTATTTT.

Turning to this clonotype: The junction and the germline gene differ at one end; a read error may be behind it. The J gene is TRBJ1-2, the V gene TRBV4-3; D is possibly TRBD1 (5 bases). The V gene's germline CDR1 is LGHNA and CDR2 YSLEER. The CDR3 has 16 residues. Written as DNA, the CDR3 is TGCGCCGGCAGCCAAGAGTGGGACCCTGGGATGGGTGGCTACACCTTC. As protein: CAGSQEWDPGMGGYTF.

This clonotype showed up many times. V gene TRBV15 combines with J gene TRBJ1-4, with 10 bases fitting TRBD1. The CDR3 covers 14 residues. Germline V lookup: CDR1 LNHNV, CDR2 YYDKDF (reference sequence). The J segment lost 8 bases and the V segment lost 5 bases, leaving 5 bases of the junction unmatched. Here the CDR3 reads CATSGRDRGEKLFF. The CDR3 nucleotides are TGTGCCACCAGCGGCCGGGACAGGGGAGAAAAACTGTTTTTT.

The chain joins TRBV11-1 to TRBJ2-5; D not resolved. The CDR3 spans 16 residues. V was trimmed by 1 base and J by 1 base, leaving 13 bases between them. CDR1 and CDR2 from the germline V gene are SGHAT and FQDESV (reference sequence). The CDR3 sequence is CASSLGSRASQETQYF. CDR3 bases: TGTGCCAGCAGCTTAGGGTCAAGGGCCAGCCAAGAGACCCAGTACTTC.

This clonotype showed up many times. V gene TRBV5-1 combines with J gene TRBJ2-7, with 11 bases lining up with TRBD1. V lost 0 bases, J lost 6 bases, and 8 bases stayed unmatched. CDR3 length: 16 residues. Germline V gives CDR1 SGHRS, CDR2 YFSETQ. In DNA, the CDR3 is TGCGCCAGCAGCTTGGCAGTCCGGGACAGGGGGGTCGAGCAGTACTTC. Translation gives CASSLAVRDRGVEQYF.